Presented here are 15 T cell receptor beta chains from one specimen sequenced in a study of shared clonotypes between healthy human individuals. Generated by immunoSEQ multiplex PCR, the TCRdb table keeps only in-frame clones and is missing some. The data hold nearly 750,000 clones, with approximately 77% observed a single time. Sequences were obtained from memory CD4+ T cells sorted from blood. The sample's subset: CD45RA-negative fraction. These receptors originate from a woman in her thirties in good health.

The V and J genes are TRBV5-4 and TRBJ2-3, with TRBD2 as a possible D gene (5 bases). Germline values: CDR1 SGHNT, CDR2 YYREEE (reference sequence). Trimming took 1 base from V and 5 from J, leaving 17 bases between them. The CDR3 sequence is 16 residues long. CDR3: CASSLPRAGAIDTQYF. Written as DNA, the CDR3 is TGTGCCAGCAGCTTGCCGCGGGCCGGAGCGATAGATACGCAGTATTTT. Looking up the rest from reference TRBV5-4 and TRBJ2-3 gives the full variable domain: ETGVTQSPTHLIKTRGQQVTLRCSSQSGHNTVSWYQQALGQGPQFIFQYYREEENGRGNFPPRFSGLQFPNYSSELNVNALELDDSALYLCASSLPRAGAIDTQYFGPGTRLTVL.

The chain joins TRBV10-3 to TRBJ2-1, with 12 bases fitting TRBD2. The germline V gene has CDR1 ENHRY and CDR2 SYGVKD. This CDR3 region has 17 residues. V lost 6 bases, J lost 4 bases, and 10 bases stayed unmatched. The CDR3 region has the DNA TGTGCCATCAGGGGATTTGGACTAGCGGGATTGTACAATGAGCAGTTCTTC. It is translated as CAIRGFGLAGLYNEQFF.

This chain joins TRBV10-3 and TRBJ2-4; D unresolved. The CDR3 contains 13 residues. Trimming removed 3 bases from V and 7 bases from J, with 10 bases in between. CDR1 ENHRY and CDR2 SYGVKD come from the germline V gene. This CDR3 is CAISDVQRNIQYF. The CDR3 nucleotides are TGTGCCATCAGTGACGTACAAAGGAACATTCAGTACTTC.

This CDR3 is CAWSEGWQSSYEQYF. The CDR3 DNA reads TGTGCCTGGAGCGAGGGGTGGCAGAGCTCCTACGAGCAGTACTTC. The chain has TRBV30 and TRBJ2-7; the D call may be TRBD1 or TRBD2 (5 bases each). The CDR3 length is 15 residues. Germline values: CDR1 GTSNPN, CDR2 SVGIG (reference sequence). With 3 bases removed from V and 0 bases from J, the gap between germline ends came to 15 bases.

J is TRBJ1-3 and V is TRBV11-2, with D unclear. CDR1 and CDR2 from the germline V gene are SGHAT and FQNNGV. With 5 bases removed from V and 1 base from J, the gap between germline ends came to 18 bases. The CDR3 spans 17 residues. CDR3 bases: TGTGCCAGCAGCACGAAAGGGCAGGAGCGGTCTGGAAACACCATATATTTT. It translates to CASSTKGQERSGNTIYF.

The J gene is TRBJ2-5, the V gene TRBV18; D possibly corresponds to TRBD1 (5 bases). The end of the DNA aligns better with TRBJ2-7, so the J call may be wrong. The germline CDR1 and CDR2 sequences are KGHSH and LQKENI. The CDR3 contains 15 residues. The CDR3 DNA is TGTGCCAGCTCACGGACGGTACAGGAGAACTACGAGCAGTACTTC. Amino acids: CASSRTVQENYEQYF.

This chain connects TRBV15 to TRBJ2-3, with D possibly TRBD2 on 5 matching bases. The CDR3 is 15 amino acids. CDR1 is LNHNV and CDR2 is YYDKDF in the germline V gene (reference sequence). V was shortened by 1 base and J by 2 bases, with 10 bases between the two germline ends. The CDR3 sequence: CATSRVRGNTDTQYF. The CDR3 bases are TGTGCCACCAGCAGAGTTAGAGGGAACACAGATACGCAGTATTTT.

The rearrangement links TRBV27 to TRBJ1-1, with D unresolved. The CDR3 is made up of 12 amino acids. Trimming shortened V by 7 bases and J by 6 bases, and 12 bases separated the two germline ends. Germline CDR1 is MNHEY and CDR2 is SMNVEV (reference sequence). CDR3 sequence (DNA): TGTGCCAGCACCACAACCGGGGCTGAAGCTTTCTTT. It encodes CASTTTGAEAFF.

There are many counts of this clone. The V and J genes are TRBV7-9 and TRBJ1-5; D is uncertain. Trimming took 6 bases from V and 5 from J, leaving 8 bases between them. Germline lookup yields CDR1 SEHNR and CDR2 FQNEAQ (reference sequence). CDR3 length equals 12 residues. The CDR3 region is CASSEMDQPQHF. DNA of the CDR3: TGTGCCAGCAGTGAAATGGATCAGCCCCAGCATTTT. The full variable domain, its missing parts supplied by reference TRBV7-9 and TRBJ1-5, is DTGVSQNPRHKITKRGQNVTFRCDPISEHNRLYWYRQTLGQGPEFLTYFQNEAQLEKSRLLSDRFSAERPKGSFSTLEIQRTEQGDSAMYLCASSEMDQPQHFGDGTRLSIL.

This chain joins TRBV5-1 and TRBJ2-3; 10 bases fit TRBD2. Trimming removed 4 bases from V and 3 bases from J; junction bases left unmatched: 8. CDR1 and CDR2 (germline): SGHRS, YFSETQ. The CDR3 sequence is 16 residues long. CDR3 sequence (DNA): TGCGCCAGCAGCCCCCCTCTAGCGGGAGAAACAGATACGCAGTATTTT. Residues: CASSPPLAGETDTQYF.

The gene calls are TRBV7-2 and TRBJ2-7, with 11 positions matching TRBD2. The CDR3 covers 14 residues. V shed 6 bases and J 6 bases; nucleotides not matched to a gene: 7. Germline CDR1 SGHTA, CDR2 FQGNSA. CDR3 DNA: TGTGCCAGCAGATCGACTAGCGGGATGGGCGAGCAGTACTTC. It encodes CASRSTSGMGEQYF.

V gene TRBV5-1 combines with J gene TRBJ2-1; D may be TRBD1 (6 bases). CDR1 SGHRS and CDR2 YFSETQ come from the germline V gene. The CDR3 runs to 14 residues. V was shortened by 4 bases and J by 4 bases, with 12 bases between the two germline ends. The CDR3 DNA reads as TGCGCCAGCAGCCCCGGACAGATATACAATGAGCAGTTCTTC. Translation gives CASSPGQIYNEQFF. The full variable domain, rest sourced from reference TRBV5-1 and TRBJ2-1, is KAGVTQTPRYLIKTRGQQVTLSCSPISGHRSVSWYQQTPGQGLQFLFEYFSETQRNKGNFPGRFSGRQFSNSRSEMNVSTLELGDSALYLCASSPGQIYNEQFFGPGTRLTVL.

The chain couples TRBV7-9 to TRBJ2-7, with 7 bases matching TRBD2. The CDR3 spans 16 residues. CDR1 SEHNR and CDR2 FQNEAQ come from the germline V gene (reference sequence). Losses at the gene ends were 5 bases for V and 2 bases for J; bases not matched to a gene: 12. The CDR3 bases are TGTGCCAGCAGCCCGCCCCTGGCTAGCGGAACCTACGAGCAGTACTTC. It encodes CASSPPLASGTYEQYF.

The V gene is TRBV7-2, the J gene TRBJ2-7; possible D gene TRBD2, 5 bases. Trimming took off 3 bases at V and 0 bases at J, with 9 bases between the two ends. The germline V gene encodes CDR1 SGHTA and CDR2 FQGNSA. The CDR3 is made up of 14 amino acids. CDR3 loop: CASSLRASSYEQYF. DNA of the CDR3: TGTGCCAGCAGCTTGAGGGCGAGCTCCTACGAGCAGTACTTC.

The gene calls are TRBV11-1 and TRBJ2-1; 7 bases are shared with TRBD2. Germline-derived CDR1 and CDR2 are SGHAT and FQDESV (reference sequence). J gave up 6 bases and V 4 bases, and 3 bases lay outside the gene matches. This CDR3 has 13 residues. The CDR3 sequence: CASSSGGSNEQFF. CDR3 DNA sequence: TGTGCCAGCAGCTCGGGGGGATCCAATGAGCAGTTCTTC. The full variable domain, rest sourced from reference TRBV11-1 and TRBJ2-1, is EAEVAQSPRYKITEKSQAVAFWCDPISGHATLYWYRQILGQGPELLVQFQDESVVDDSQLPKDRFSAERLKGVDSTLKIQPAELGDSAMYLCASSSGGSNEQFFGPGTRLTVL.